The entry below gives a single T cell receptor (beta chain) sequence along with its context. The target antigen is unknown. These data are taken from a study of cytomegalovirus exposure and HLA in healthy donors. Study-level points and caveats: It was reportedly the case that the classifier diagnosed cytomegalovirus status with high specificity and sensitivity.

CDR1 is SNHLY and CDR2 is FYNNEI in the germline V gene. V lost 3 bases and J lost 6; bases outside the gene matches: 2. This CDR3 comprises 14 residues. 13 Jbeta primers and 60 Vbeta primers were used for the PCR. Sequencing used immunoSEQ multiplex PCR; TCRdb keeps in-frame clones, though not all of them. The sample has roughly 120,000 clones; more than 70% are singletons. The sample consisted of PBMCs. The receptor was isolated from a man between 50 and 59 years old in good health and CMV-seronegative. V usage is TRBV2 and J usage is TRBJ1-5; TRBD1 matches 10 bases. The CDR3 nucleotides are TGTGCCAGCAGTGATGGGACAGGGGTTCAGCCCCAGCATTTT. Protein product: CASSDGTGVQPQHF.